This note documents a single T cell receptor (beta chain) sequence. No antigen is known for it. Here immunoSEQ multiplex PCR was the method, and the copy in TCRdb shows in-frame clones only, minus some. This sample has about 90,000 clones, with 90% to 95% found just once. The source of the sample is a study of graft-versus-host responses after intestinal transplantation. Study at large: The whole recipient group had anti-thymocyte globulin induction followed by tacrolimus and steroids for 2 to 3 years.

Study findings and constraints: Peak circulating GvH clone levels were associated with early post-transplant HvG declines. GvH clonotypes were identified within recipient marrow, with a subset emerging first in ileum or blood. Across patients carrying graft-donor T cell macrochimerism, allografts held high graft-versus-host to host-versus-graft clonal ratios.

This clonotype was sampled from a human donor who was the organ donor for an intestinal transplant. This material consisted of unstimulated CD8+ T cells sorted from spleen or lymph node cells, taken before transplant.

CDR3 in DNA: TGTGCCAGCAGTTTAAACTACGATGACAGGGGGCGGTCAGGCCACGAGCAGTACTTC. It codes for CASSLNYDDRGRSGHEQYF. The V and J genes are TRBV28 and TRBJ2-7; 10 nucleotides line up with TRBD1. V shed 2 bases and J 5 bases; nucleotides not matched to a gene: 18. The CDR3 length is 19 residues. Germline V gene data show CDR1 as MDHEN and CDR2 as SYDVKM.